This T cell receptor (beta chain) was identified during a study of response to subunit inactivated influenza vaccine. This clonotype was recorded at least ten times. Trimming took off 1 base at V and 3 bases at J, with 11 bases between the two ends. The CDR3 covers 15 residues. CDR1 is SGHRS and CDR2 is YFSETQ in the germline V gene. TCRdb re-called the RT-PCR reads with MiXCR, one entry per CDR3 protein. The table includes about 570,000 distinct CDR3 sequences, about 11% detected once. These data were also filed under a second study, of T cells expressing NK-cell markers. That work states: It was by 5'RACE template switching with UMIs that TCR beta cDNA was made. The eight sequenced donors comprised seven who were HCMV-seropositive and one who was seronegative. Dominant NKG2C+ clonotypes were found to form about 1.0-8% of CD8+ T cells in 5 or 6 donors. The study did not resolve the HCMV specificity of expanded NKG2C+ T cell clones.

Specimen: PBMCs from blood, collected on the day of vaccination. The receptor was isolated from a man aged 50 to 60 who received an inactivated influenza vaccine. The V gene is TRBV5-1, the J gene TRBJ1-5, with a tentative D call TRBD1 (6 bases). As DNA, the CDR3 is TGCGCCAGCAGCTTGATGGGGGGGCCCAATCAGCCCCAGCATTTT. This encodes CASSLMGGPNQPQHF.